A selection of T cell receptor beta chains follows, all from one sample in a study of cytomegalovirus exposure and HLA in healthy donors. Only in-frame clones appear in the TCRdb table, and some are missing; sequencing was by immunoSEQ multiplex PCR. The sample contains about 190,000 clones, almost 80% of which appear only once. The specimen sequenced was PBMCs. The receptors come from a woman aged 18-29 years in good health and CMV-seronegative. Both conserved end residues are trimmed from each CDR3. Fields, in order: J gene, D gene, V gene, CDR3 protein. D genes are given only for firm matches.

TRBJ1-5 | NA | TRBV28 | ASAPSVQGYNQPQH
TRBJ2-5 | NA | TRBV4-1 | ASSQVTGETQY
TRBJ2-5 | NA | TRBV5-4 | ASSLVAPQETQY
TRBJ2-1 | TRBD2 | TRBV19 | ASIPRGDGYNEQF
TRBJ2-5 | NA | TRBV6-1 | ASSQGGGLQETQY
TRBJ1-3 | NA | TRBV21-1 | ASSKGRESGNTIY
TRBJ1-1 | TRBD1 | TRBV6-6 | ASSYPSRDRVPEAF
TRBJ1-6 | NA | TRBV7-2 | ASSPSRGGNSPLH
TRBJ2-1 | TRBD2 | TRBV6-9 | ASSYSSGGSYNEQF
TRBJ1-6 | TRBD1 | TRBV11-1 | ASSLATGVGDSPLH
TRBJ1-1 | TRBD1 | TRBV4-1 | ASSQDPGTVNTEAF
TRBJ1-6 | TRBD1 | TRBV28 | ASSDRVTLH
TRBJ1-4 | TRBD1 | TRBV7-9 | ASSLSQGEKLF
TRBJ2-1 | TRBD2 | TRBV5-1 | ASSGTSGSYEQF
TRBJ2-1 | NA | TRBV29-1 | SVPSSGDYNEQF
TRBJ2-3 | NA | TRBV7-3 | ASSLSGQTDTQY
TRBJ2-3 | TRBD2 | TRBV6-6 | ATQRGGTDTQY
TRBJ2-6 | NA | TRBV19 | ASRGVGANVLT
TRBJ2-1 | TRBD2 | TRBV5-4 | ASSLAGLGDEQF
TRBJ1-5 | NA | TRBV6-1 | ASSDRGAYSNQPQH
TRBJ2-5 | NA | TRBV5-3 | ARSLGSSYQETQY
TRBJ2-7 | TRBD2 | TRBV6-1 | ASSDGLAGALTSYEQY
TRBJ1-5 | NA | TRBV7-5 | ARSPCPGRERNQPQH
TRBJ1-2 | NA | TRBV18 | ASSPTNSNYGYT
TRBJ2-2 | TRBD2 | TRBV4-3 | ASSQDYSGSGGELF
TRBJ2-1 | TRBD2 | TRBV4-2 | ASSQVTPGLALGEQF
TRBJ2-7 | NA | TRBV10-2 | AVARGSYEQY
TRBJ1-1 | NA | TRBV6-8 | ASSYGQGGTEAF
TRBJ1-5 | TRBD1 | TRBV6-5 | ASSQGGPQH
TRBJ2-2 | TRBD1 | TRBV6-5 | ASSYSWDSKSRELF
TRBJ1-6 | TRBD1 | TRBV9 | ASSARRTGNSPLH
TRBJ2-3 | TRBD1 | TRBV7-6 | ASSYRGPTDTQY
TRBJ2-5 | NA | TRBV6-6 | ASSYVPNQETQY
TRBJ2-5 | NA | TRBV11-3 | ASSPGTIEETQY
TRBJ2-1 | TRBD1 | TRBV30 | AWSVGQGTNEQF
TRBJ2-3 | TRBD2 | TRBV29-1 | SADGTSGRPDTQY
TRBJ2-3 | NA | TRBV7-2 | ASSQVFADTQY
TRBJ2-1 | NA | TRBV7-3 | ASSLGATSNEQF
TRBJ2-3 | TRBD2 | TRBV2 | ASGKREGGTDTQY
TRBJ1-1 | NA | TRBV28 | ASSLIQGRAEAF
TRBJ2-7 | TRBD1 | TRBV6-5 | ASVSRDRTYEQY
TRBJ2-2 | TRBD1 | TRBV5-1 | ASRTGDSTGELF
TRBJ1-1 | NA | TRBV10-2 | ASSGTTLLRTEAF
TRBJ2-1 | TRBD1 | TRBV4-1 | ASSQETGGAYNEQF
TRBJ1-1 | NA | TRBV5-1 | ASRWTTNTEAF
TRBJ2-5 | NA | TRBV7-7 | ASSVTSLETQY
TRBJ2-7 | TRBD1 | TRBV18 | ASSPGQDQGEQY
TRBJ1-5 | NA | TRBV7-6 | ASSLETGNQPQH